This passage covers 24 T cell receptor beta chains from one sample sequenced in a study of T cells in Graves' hyperthyroidism and ophthalmopathy. Amplification yielded TCR beta CDR3 regions, with RNA transcripts as the source. The primer set for the first-round RT-PCR of the TCR CDR3 was HTBI. TCRdb reprocessed the multiplex PCR reads via MiXCR and lists one record per CDR3 protein. The sample lists around 340,000 distinct CDR3 sequences, roughly a fifth occurring once. Source material: blood. Receptor source: a woman in her forties or fifties with Graves' hyperthyroidism.

This chain joins TRBV3-1 and TRBJ2-3; TRBD1 matches 8 bases. CDR1 and CDR2 from the germline V gene are LGHDT and YNNKEL (reference sequence). After removal of 4 bases from V and 3 bases from J, the junction contained 3 bases not matched to a gene. This CDR3 has 14 residues. The CDR3 DNA reads TGTGCCAGCAGCCGGACAGGGCTAACAGATACGCAGTATTTT. Translated: CASSRTGLTDTQYF.

This clonotype was counted only a few times. This chain uses TRBV30 with TRBJ2-2; 11 bases agree with TRBD2. This CDR3 has 15 amino acids. Germline CDR1 and CDR2: GTSNPN and SVGIG (reference sequence). V was clipped by 2 bases and J by 2 bases; unmatched bases: 1. CDR3 protein: CAWSLAGGNTGELFF. The CDR3 region has the DNA TGTGCCTGGAGTCTAGCGGGGGGAAACACCGGGGAGCTGTTTTTT.

The chain couples TRBV12-3 or TRBV12-4 to TRBJ2-5, with D perhaps matching TRBD2 (6 bases). The CDR3 has 12 amino acids. The ends were cut back, 1 base at V and 10 bases at J, with 10 bases in the middle. CDR3: CASSLEGGVQYF. CDR3 coding DNA: TGTGCCAGCAGTTTAGAGGGCGGGGTCCAGTACTTC.

This clonotype showed up many times. V and J are TRBV12-3 or TRBV12-4 and TRBJ1-5; 11 bases align to TRBD1. The CDR3 covers 15 residues. The junction had 4 bases not matched to a gene; V was cut back by 4 bases and J by 5 bases. The CDR3 nucleotides read TGTGCCAGCAGTTCGGGACAGGGGGATTATCAGCCCCAGCATTTT. Translated: CASSSGQGDYQPQHF.

This clonotype was seen ten or more times. The DNA of the CDR3 is TGTGCCAGCAGCGCCACCGACAGGGGCTACGAGCAGTACTTC. Its translation is CASSATDRGYEQYF. This chain uses TRBV11-2 with TRBJ2-7; 8 bases fit TRBD1. The CDR3 spans 14 residues. V lost 5 bases, J lost 3 bases, and 6 bases stayed unmatched. Germline CDR1 reads SGHAT; CDR2 reads FQNNGV.

In its sample, this clonotype was seen a few times. The V and J genes are TRBV29-1 and TRBJ1-4; 12 bases are shared with TRBD1. The trim removed 7 bases at V and 4 bases at J, leaving 4 bases unmatched. Per germline, CDR1 SQVTM and CDR2 ANQGSEA. The CDR3 has 14 residues. CDR3: CSAGQGAYNEKLFF. CDR3 DNA sequence: TGCAGCGCGGGACAGGGGGCCTATAATGAAAAACTGTTTTTT.

This clonotype was detected a few times. The chain has TRBV10-2 and TRBJ1-6; TRBD1 matches 10 bases. This CDR3 comprises 13 residues. Per the germline V gene, CDR1 is WSHSY and CDR2 is SAAADI. V gave up 8 bases and J gave up 8 bases; unmatched junction bases: 3. The CDR3 coding sequence is TGCGCCAGCCACGGACAGGGGGATTCACCCCTCCACTTT. It specifies CASHGQGDSPLHF.

V is TRBV5-6 and J is TRBJ1-4, with unresolved D. Trimming removed 4 bases at V and 6 bases at J, with 13 bases between. This CDR3 spans 14 amino acids. Germline loops: CDR1 SGHDT, CDR2 YYEEEE. The CDR3 bases are TGTGCCAGCAGCACGACCCATACGGATGAAAAACTGTTTTTT. It is translated as CASSTTHTDEKLFF.

In this sample, this clonotype turned up a few times. CDR3 loop: CASSAGKDYGYTF. The DNA of the CDR3 is TGTGCCAGCAGCGCGGGAAAAGACTATGGCTACACCTTC. The chain combines TRBV7-9 with TRBJ1-2; D unclear. Trimming took 5 bases from V and 3 from J, leaving 10 bases between them. Germline V gene data show CDR1 as SEHNR and CDR2 as FQNEAQ (reference sequence). The CDR3 sequence is 13 residues long.

This clonotype was seen only a few times. The chain has TRBV20-1 and TRBJ2-3; D assignment may be TRBD1 or TRBD2 (7 bases each). Germline CDR1 DFQATT, CDR2 SNEGSKA (reference sequence). The length of the CDR3 is 17 residues. Trimming removed 1 base from V and 6 bases from J, with 23 bases in between. The CDR3 protein is CSARGQEAGKGADTQYF. DNA of the CDR3: TGCAGTGCTAGAGGACAAGAAGCGGGGAAGGGGGCCGATACGCAGTATTTT.

This chain links TRBV5-1 with TRBJ2-4, with 16 positions matching TRBD2. Germline V lookup: CDR1 SGHRS, CDR2 YFSETQ. The CDR3 extends over 17 amino acids. Losses at the gene ends were 4 bases for V and 5 bases for J; bases not matched to a gene: 6. DNA for the CDR3: TGCGCCAGCAGCCCCGGGACTAGCGGGGGGGCCCAAAACATTCAGTACTTC. Translating it yields CASSPGTSGGAQNIQYF.

This clonotype was seen repeatedly, ten times or more. The chain uses TRBV3-1 and TRBJ1-1; perhaps TRBD1 as D (6 bases). There are 15 residues in the CDR3. Germline assignment: CDR1 LGHDT and CDR2 YNNKEL (reference sequence). With 3 bases removed from V and 1 base from J, the gap between germline ends came to 12 bases. Here the CDR3 reads CASSQGPTGNTEAFF. DNA for the CDR3: TGTGCCAGCAGCCAGGGCCCGACAGGGAACACTGAAGCTTTCTTT.

This clonotype was seen ten or more times. The V call is TRBV2, the J call TRBJ1-2; D remains unclear. There are 15 residues in the CDR3. Germline V CDR1 and CDR2: SNHLY, FYNNEI. The V gene lost 1 base and the J gene lost 4 bases, with 13 bases spanning the gap. CDR3 DNA: TGTGCCAGCAGTGAAGAAGCAGCCAGATCCTATGGCTACACCTTC. This encodes CASSEEAARSYGYTF.

This clonotype was seen ten or more times. This chain connects TRBV13 to TRBJ1-2; 9 positions agree with TRBD1. Germline CDR1 reads PRHDT; CDR2 reads FYEKMQ (reference sequence). This CDR3 is built from 18 residues. Trimming cost V 0 bases and J 2 bases; bases outside gene matches: 10. CDR3 amino acids: CASSLGPGQGKANYGYTF. CDR3 sequence (DNA): TGTGCCAGCAGCTTAGGCCCGGGACAGGGTAAAGCGAACTATGGCTACACCTTC.

This clonotype was seen at least ten times. The rearrangement joins TRBV29-1 to TRBJ2-5; 10 bases fit TRBD1. The CDR3 consists of 16 residues. CDR1 is SQVTM and CDR2 is ANQGSEA in the germline V gene. Unmatched junction bases numbered 5, after V lost 1 base and J lost 0 bases. Here the CDR3 reads CSVEGGTGDHQETQYF. CDR3 nucleotide sequence: TGCAGCGTTGAAGGGGGGACAGGGGACCACCAAGAGACCCAGTACTTC.

The chain recombines TRBV12-3 or TRBV12-4 with TRBJ1-1; 7 positions agree with TRBD1. The CDR3 contains 16 residues. V lost 4 bases to trimming and J lost 7 bases; unmatched junction nucleotides: 15. The CDR3 loop reads CASSSGGRGSGVEAFF. The CDR3 DNA follows: TGTGCCAGCAGTTCCGGGGGCAGGGGGTCGGGGGTTGAAGCTTTCTTT.

The rearrangement uses TRBV9 and TRBJ2-7, with 7 positions matching TRBD2. Germline-derived CDR1 and CDR2 are SGDLS and YYNGEE. Unmatched junction bases numbered 8, after V lost 3 bases and J lost 2 bases. This CDR3 spans 15 amino acids. Here the CDR3 DNA reads TGTGCCAGCAGCGCCGGACCTAGCGGTACCTACGAGCAGTACTTC. Its protein product is CASSAGPSGTYEQYF.

There are many counts of this clonotype. The chain employs TRBV11-1 and TRBJ2-1, with TRBD1 matching over 9 bases. Germline CDR1 and CDR2: SGHAT and FQDESV (reference sequence). J gave up 7 bases and V 5 bases, and 6 bases lay outside the gene matches. The CDR3 has 14 amino acids. The DNA of the CDR3 is TGTGCCAGCAGCCCCATACAGGGGGCGAATGAGCAGTTCTTC. Its translation is CASSPIQGANEQFF. Filled out from reference TRBV11-1 and TRBJ2-1, the complete variable domain reads EAEVAQSPRYKITEKSQAVAFWCDPISGHATLYWYRQILGQGPELLVQFQDESVVDDSQLPKDRFSAERLKGVDSTLKIQPAELGDSAMYLCASSPIQGANEQFFGPGTRLTVL.

The rearrangement uses TRBV27 and TRBJ2-3; 9 nucleotides align to TRBD1. Unmatched junction bases numbered 10, after V lost 5 bases and J lost 1 base. Germline CDR1 and CDR2: MNHEY and SMNVEV (reference sequence). CDR3 length equals 17 residues. The CDR3 nucleotides read TGTGCCAGCAGTGCTTCGGGGACAGGGAGGGGCACAGATACGCAGTATTTT. This encodes CASSASGTGRGTDTQYF.

This clonotype appeared many times. The genes are TRBV20-1 and TRBJ2-3, with 8 nucleotides matching TRBD2. With V trimmed by 1 base and J by 5 bases, 5 bases remained unmatched. This CDR3 has 14 residues. Per germline, CDR1 DFQATT and CDR2 SNEGSKA (reference sequence). CDR3 sequence: CSARAGGPGDTQYF. As DNA, the CDR3 is TGCAGTGCTAGAGCGGGAGGGCCTGGAGATACGCAGTATTTT.

This clonotype was seen many times. The rearrangement links TRBV7-8 to TRBJ2-7; D tentatively fits TRBD1 or TRBD2 (5 bases each). The ends were cut back, 5 bases at V and 5 bases at J, with 16 bases in the middle. The germline V gene has CDR1 SGHVS and CDR2 FQNEAQ. This CDR3 has 14 residues. The CDR3 here is CASSPPLAGNEQYF. CDR3 bases: TGTGCCAGCAGCCCCCCCCTAGCAGGGAACGAGCAGTACTTC.

In this sample, this clonotype turned up a few times. This chain uses TRBV20-1 with TRBJ1-1; 7 bases fit TRBD1. Germline assignment: CDR1 DFQATT and CDR2 SNEGSKA (reference sequence). CDR3 length: 14 amino acids. The CDR3 region has the DNA TGCAGCGCCCGAAGACAGGGTCGGCGCACTGAAGCTTTCTTT. It specifies CSARRQGRRTEAFF.

This clonotype was counted a few times. DNA for the CDR3: TGTGCCAGCTCAGAACGACTAGCCAAAAACATTCAGTACTTC. This sequence encodes CASSERLAKNIQYF. The chain recombines TRBV18 with TRBJ2-4; D uncertain. Germline CDR1 KGHSH, CDR2 LQKENI. CDR3 size: 14 residues. Deletions cut 5 bases from V and 0 bases from J, with 8 bases between.

This clonotype has more than one count but fewer than ten. This clone may be a read error of a much larger clone one base away. The chain recombines TRBV28 with TRBJ2-3; possibly TRBD1 or TRBD2 for D (5 bases each). The germline V and J ends were trimmed by 5 bases and 2 bases, with 20 bases remaining between them. The CDR3 sequence is 17 residues long. CDR1 MDHEN and CDR2 SYDVKM come from the germline V gene. The CDR3 DNA reads TGTGCCAGCAGTACTTTGGGACGGACAAGATACACAGATACGCAGTATTTT. It codes for CASSTLGRTRYTDTQYF.